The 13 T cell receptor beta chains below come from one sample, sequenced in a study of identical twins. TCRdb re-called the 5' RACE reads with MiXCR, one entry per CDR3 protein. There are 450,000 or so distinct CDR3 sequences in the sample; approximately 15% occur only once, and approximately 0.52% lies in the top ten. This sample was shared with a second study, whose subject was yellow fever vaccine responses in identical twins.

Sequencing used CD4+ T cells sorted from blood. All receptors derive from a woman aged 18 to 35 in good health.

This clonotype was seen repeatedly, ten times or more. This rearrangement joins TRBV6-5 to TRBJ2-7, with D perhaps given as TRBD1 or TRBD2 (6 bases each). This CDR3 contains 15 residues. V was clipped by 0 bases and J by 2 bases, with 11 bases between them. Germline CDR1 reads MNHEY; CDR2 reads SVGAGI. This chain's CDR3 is CASSYSWGATYEQYF. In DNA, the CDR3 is TGTGCCAGCAGTTACTCTTGGGGGGCGACCTACGAGCAGTACTTC.

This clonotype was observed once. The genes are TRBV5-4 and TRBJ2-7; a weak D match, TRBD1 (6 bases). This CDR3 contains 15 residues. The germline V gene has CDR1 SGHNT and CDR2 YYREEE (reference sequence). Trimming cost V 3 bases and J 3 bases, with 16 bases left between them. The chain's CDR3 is CASSSGHLNFYEQYF. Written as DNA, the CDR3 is TGTGCCAGCAGCTCGGGACACCTCAACTTCTACGAGCAGTACTTC. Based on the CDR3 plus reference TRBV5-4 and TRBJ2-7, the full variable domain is ETGVTQSPTHLIKTRGQQVTLRCSSQSGHNTVSWYQQALGQGPQFIFQYYREEENGRGNFPPRFSGLQFPNYSSELNVNALELDDSALYLCASSSGHLNFYEQYFGPGTRLTVT.

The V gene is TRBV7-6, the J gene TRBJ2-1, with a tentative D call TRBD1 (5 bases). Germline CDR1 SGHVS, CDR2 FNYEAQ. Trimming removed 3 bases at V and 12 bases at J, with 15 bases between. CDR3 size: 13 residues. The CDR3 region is CASSLDETAGQFF. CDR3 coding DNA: TGTGCCAGCAGCTTGGACGAGACAGCAGGGCAGTTCTTC.

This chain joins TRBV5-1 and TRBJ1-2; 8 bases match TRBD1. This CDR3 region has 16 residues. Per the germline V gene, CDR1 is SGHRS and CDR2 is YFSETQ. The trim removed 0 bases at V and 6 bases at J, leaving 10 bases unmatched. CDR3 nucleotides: TGCGCCAGCAGCTTGGGCCCCCGACAGGGGACCAATGGCTACACCTTC. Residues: CASSLGPRQGTNGYTF.

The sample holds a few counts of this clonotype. The CDR3 DNA reads TGCAGCGTTGAAGGGACCGGGGAGCTGTTTTTT. Translating it yields CSVEGTGELFF. The chain joins TRBV29-1 to TRBJ2-2; D is unclear. The CDR3 has 11 residues. Germline CDR1 is SQVTM and CDR2 is ANQGSEA. Deletions cut 1 base from V and 5 bases from J, with 2 bases between.

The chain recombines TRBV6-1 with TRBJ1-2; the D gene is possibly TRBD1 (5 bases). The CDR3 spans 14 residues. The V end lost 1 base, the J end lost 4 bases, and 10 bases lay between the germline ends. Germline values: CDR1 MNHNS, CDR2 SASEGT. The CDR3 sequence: CASSEGLGPYGYTF. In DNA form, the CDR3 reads TGTGCCAGCAGTGAAGGGCTGGGACCCTATGGCTACACCTTC.

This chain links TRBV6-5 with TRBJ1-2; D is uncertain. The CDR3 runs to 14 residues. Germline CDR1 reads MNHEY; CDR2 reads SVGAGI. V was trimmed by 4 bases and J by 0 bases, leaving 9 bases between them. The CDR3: CASSSAGPNYGYTF. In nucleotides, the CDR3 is TGTGCCAGCAGTTCGGCAGGCCCTAACTATGGCTACACCTTC.

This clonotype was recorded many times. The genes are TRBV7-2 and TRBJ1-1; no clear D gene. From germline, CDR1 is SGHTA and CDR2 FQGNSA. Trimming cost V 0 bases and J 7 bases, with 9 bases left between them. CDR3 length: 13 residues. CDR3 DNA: TGTGCCAGCAGCTTAGCCTTAGATCTTGAAGCTTTCTTT. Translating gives CASSLALDLEAFF.

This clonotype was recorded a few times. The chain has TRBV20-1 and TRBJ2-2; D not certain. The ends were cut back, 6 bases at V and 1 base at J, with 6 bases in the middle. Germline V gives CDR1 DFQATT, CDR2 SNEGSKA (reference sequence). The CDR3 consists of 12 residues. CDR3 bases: TGCAGTGCAAACAAGAACACCGGGGAGCTGTTTTTT. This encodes CSANKNTGELFF.

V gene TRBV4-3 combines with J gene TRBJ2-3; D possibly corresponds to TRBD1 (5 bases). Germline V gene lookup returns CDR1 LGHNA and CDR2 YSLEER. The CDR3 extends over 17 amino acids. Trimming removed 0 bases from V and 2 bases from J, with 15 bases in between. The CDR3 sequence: CASSQDFLGADTDTQYF. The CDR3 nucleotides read TGCGCCAGCAGCCAAGACTTTCTAGGGGCCGACACAGATACGCAGTATTTT.

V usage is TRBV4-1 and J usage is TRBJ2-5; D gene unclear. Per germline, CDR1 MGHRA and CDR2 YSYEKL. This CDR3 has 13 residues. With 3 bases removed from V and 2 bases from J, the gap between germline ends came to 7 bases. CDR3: CASSHPTQETQYF. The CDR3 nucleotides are TGCGCCAGCAGCCACCCGACACAAGAGACCCAGTACTTC.

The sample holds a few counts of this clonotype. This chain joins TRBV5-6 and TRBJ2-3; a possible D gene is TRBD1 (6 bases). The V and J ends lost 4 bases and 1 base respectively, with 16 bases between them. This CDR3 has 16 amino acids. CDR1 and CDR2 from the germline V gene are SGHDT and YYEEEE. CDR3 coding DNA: TGTGCCAGCAGCGACCCAGGGGCTCTCCGCACAGATACGCAGTATTTT. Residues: CASSDPGALRTDTQYF.

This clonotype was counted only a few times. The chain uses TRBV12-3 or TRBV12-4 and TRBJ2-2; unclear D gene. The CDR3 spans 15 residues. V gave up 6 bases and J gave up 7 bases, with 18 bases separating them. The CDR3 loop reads CASSLTPPNGGELFF. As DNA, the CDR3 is TGTGCCAGCAGCCTAACACCCCCAAACGGCGGGGAGCTGTTTTTT.